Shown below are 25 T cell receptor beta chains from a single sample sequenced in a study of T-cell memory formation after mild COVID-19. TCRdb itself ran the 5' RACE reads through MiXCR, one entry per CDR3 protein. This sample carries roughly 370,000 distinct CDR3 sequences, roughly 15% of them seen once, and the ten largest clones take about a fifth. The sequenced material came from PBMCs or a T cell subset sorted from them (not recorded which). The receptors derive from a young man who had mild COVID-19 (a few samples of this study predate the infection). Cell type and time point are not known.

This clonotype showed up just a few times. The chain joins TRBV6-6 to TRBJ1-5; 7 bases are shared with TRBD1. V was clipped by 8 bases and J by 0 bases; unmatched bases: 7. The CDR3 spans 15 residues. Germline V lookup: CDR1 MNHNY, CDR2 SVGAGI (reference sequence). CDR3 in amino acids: CASRDSPYSNQPQHF. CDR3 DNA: TGTGCCAGCCGGGACAGCCCGTATAGCAATCAGCCCCAGCATTTT.

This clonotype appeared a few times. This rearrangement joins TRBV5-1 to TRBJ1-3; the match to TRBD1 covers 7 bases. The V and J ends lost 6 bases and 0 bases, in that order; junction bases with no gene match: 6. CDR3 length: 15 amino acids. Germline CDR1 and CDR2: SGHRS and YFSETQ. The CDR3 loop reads CASTPDRSSGNTIYF. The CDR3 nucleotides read TGCGCCAGCACCCCGGACAGGAGCTCTGGAAACACCATATATTTT. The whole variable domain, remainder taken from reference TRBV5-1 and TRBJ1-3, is KAGVTQTPRYLIKTRGQQVTLSCSPISGHRSVSWYQQTPGQGLQFLFEYFSETQRNKGNFPGRFSGRQFSNSRSEMNVSTLELGDSALYLCASTPDRSSGNTIYFGEGSWLTVV.

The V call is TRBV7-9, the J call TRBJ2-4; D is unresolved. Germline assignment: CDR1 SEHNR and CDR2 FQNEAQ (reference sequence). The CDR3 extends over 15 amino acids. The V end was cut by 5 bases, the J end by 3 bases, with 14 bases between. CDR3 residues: CASSRPVVDKNIQYF. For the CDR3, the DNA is TGTGCCAGCAGCCGGCCGGTGGTGGACAAAAACATTCAGTACTTC.

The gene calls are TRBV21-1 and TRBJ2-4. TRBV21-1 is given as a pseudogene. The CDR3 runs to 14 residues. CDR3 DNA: TGTGCCAAGAATAACGTACTAGCCAAAAACATTCAGTACTTC. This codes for CAKNNVLAKNIQYF.

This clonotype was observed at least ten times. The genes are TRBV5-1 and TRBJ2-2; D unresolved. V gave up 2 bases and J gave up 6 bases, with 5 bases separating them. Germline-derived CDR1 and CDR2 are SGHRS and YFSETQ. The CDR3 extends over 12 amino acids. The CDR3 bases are TGCGCCAGCAGCTTATCCCCCGGGGAGCTGTTTTTT. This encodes CASSLSPGELFF.

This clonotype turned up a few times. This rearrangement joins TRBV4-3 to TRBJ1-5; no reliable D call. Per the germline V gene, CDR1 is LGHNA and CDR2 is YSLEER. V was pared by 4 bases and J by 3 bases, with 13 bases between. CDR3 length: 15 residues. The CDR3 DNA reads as TGCGCCAGCAGCCCCTCTCAAGGATACAATCAGCCCCAGCATTTT. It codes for CASSPSQGYNQPQHF.

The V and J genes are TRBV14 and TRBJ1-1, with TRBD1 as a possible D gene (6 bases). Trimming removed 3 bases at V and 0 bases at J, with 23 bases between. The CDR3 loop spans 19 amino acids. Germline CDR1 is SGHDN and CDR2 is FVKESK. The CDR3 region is CASSHKGPQTGVMNTEAFF. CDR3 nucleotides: TGTGCCAGCAGCCACAAAGGCCCACAGACAGGAGTTATGAACACTGAAGCTTTCTTT.

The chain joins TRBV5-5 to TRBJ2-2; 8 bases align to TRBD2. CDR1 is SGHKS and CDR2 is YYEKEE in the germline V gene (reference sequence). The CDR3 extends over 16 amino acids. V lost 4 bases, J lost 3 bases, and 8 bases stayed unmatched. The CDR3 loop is CASSEGLAGDTGELFF. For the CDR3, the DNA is TGTGCCAGCAGCGAAGGACTAGCTGGGGACACCGGGGAGCTGTTTTTT.

Here the CDR3 DNA reads TGTGCCAGCGGCCAGGGAGGAGCTAACTATGGCTACACCTTC. Residues: CASGQGGANYGYTF. The J gene is TRBJ1-2, the V gene TRBV7-9; possibly TRBD1 for D (5 bases). CDR3 length: 14 residues. V was clipped by 8 bases and J by 0 bases, with 13 bases between them. CDR1 is SEHNR, CDR2 FQNEAQ, per germline (reference sequence).

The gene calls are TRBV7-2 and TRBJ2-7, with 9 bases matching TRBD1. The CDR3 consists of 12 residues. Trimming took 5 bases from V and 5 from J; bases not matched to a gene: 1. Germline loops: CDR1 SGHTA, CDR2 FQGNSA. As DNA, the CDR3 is TGTGCCAGCAGCAGGGACAGGGACGAGCAGTACTTC. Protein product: CASSRDRDEQYF.

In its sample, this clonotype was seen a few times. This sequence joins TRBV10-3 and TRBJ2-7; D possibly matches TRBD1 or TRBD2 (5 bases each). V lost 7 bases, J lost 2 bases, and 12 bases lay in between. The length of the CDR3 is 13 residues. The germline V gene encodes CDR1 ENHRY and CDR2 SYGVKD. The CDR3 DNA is TGTGCCATCATGGGGACGGAAACCTACGAGCAGTACTTC. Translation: CAIMGTETYEQYF.

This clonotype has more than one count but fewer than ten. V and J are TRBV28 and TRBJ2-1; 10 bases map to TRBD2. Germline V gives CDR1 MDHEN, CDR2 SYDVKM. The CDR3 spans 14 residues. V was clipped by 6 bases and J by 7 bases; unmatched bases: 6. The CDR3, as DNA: TGTGCCAGCAGAGAGCGGGGGGGCGGAAATGAGCAGTTCTTC. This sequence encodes CASRERGGGNEQFF. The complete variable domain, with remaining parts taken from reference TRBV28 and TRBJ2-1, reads DVKVTQSSRYLVKRTGEKVFLECVQDMDHENMFWYRQDPGLGLRLIYFSYDVKMKEKGDIPEGYSVSREKKERFSLILESASTNQTSMYLCASRERGGGNEQFFGPGTRLTVL.

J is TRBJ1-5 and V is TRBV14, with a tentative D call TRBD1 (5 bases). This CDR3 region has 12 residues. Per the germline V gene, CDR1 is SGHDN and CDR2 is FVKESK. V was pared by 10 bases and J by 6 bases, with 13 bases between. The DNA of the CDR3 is TGTGCCACCGTTTGCGGGGGTCAGCCCCAGCATTTT. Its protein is CATVCGGQPQHF.

Written as DNA, the CDR3 is TGCGCCAGCAGCCAAGATAGTCCGGGGGCCTACGAGCAGTACTTC. This gives the protein CASSQDSPGAYEQYF. The chain joins TRBV4-1 to TRBJ2-7; D is perhaps TRBD2 (6 bases). Germline CDR1 reads MGHRA; CDR2 reads YSYEKL. This CDR3 has 15 amino acids. Trimming shortened V by 0 bases and J by 2 bases, and 11 bases separated the two germline ends.

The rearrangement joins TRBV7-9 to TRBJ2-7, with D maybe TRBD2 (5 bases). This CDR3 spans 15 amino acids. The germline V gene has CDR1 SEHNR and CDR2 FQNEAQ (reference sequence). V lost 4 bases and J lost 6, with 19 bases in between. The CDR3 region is CASSSLTSGNREQYF. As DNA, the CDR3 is TGTGCCAGCAGCTCGCTGACGTCGGGGAATCGCGAGCAGTACTTC.

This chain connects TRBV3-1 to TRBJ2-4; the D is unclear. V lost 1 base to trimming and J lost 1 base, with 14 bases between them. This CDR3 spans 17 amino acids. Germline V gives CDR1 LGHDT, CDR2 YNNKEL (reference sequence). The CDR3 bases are TGTGCCAGCAGCCAAGCGTTGTTGCTCACTGCCAAAAACATTCAGTACTTC. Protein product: CASSQALLLTAKNIQYF.

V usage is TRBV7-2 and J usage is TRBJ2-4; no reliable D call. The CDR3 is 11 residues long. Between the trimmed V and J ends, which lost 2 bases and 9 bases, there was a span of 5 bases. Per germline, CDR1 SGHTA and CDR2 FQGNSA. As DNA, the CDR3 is TGTGCCAGCAGCTTAAGGGTCATTCAGTACTTC. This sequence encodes CASSLRVIQYF. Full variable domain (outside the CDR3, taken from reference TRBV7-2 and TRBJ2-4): GAGVSQSPSNKVTEKGKDVELRCDPISGHTALYWYRQSLGQGLEFLIYFQGNSAPDKSGLPSDRFSAERTGGSVSTLTIQRTQQEDSAVYLCASSLRVIQYFGAGTRLSVL.

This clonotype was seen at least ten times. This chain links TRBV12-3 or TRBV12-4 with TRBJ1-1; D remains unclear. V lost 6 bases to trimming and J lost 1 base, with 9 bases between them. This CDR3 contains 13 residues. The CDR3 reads CASSPTRNTEAFF. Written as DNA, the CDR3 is TGTGCCAGCAGCCCCACCCGGAACACTGAAGCTTTCTTT.

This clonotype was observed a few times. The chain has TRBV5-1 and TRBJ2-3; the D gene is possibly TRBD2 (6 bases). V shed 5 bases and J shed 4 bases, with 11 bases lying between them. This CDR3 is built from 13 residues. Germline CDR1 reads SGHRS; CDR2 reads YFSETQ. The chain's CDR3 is CASRGGAADTQYF. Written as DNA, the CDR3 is TGCGCCAGCAGGGGAGGTGCGGCAGATACGCAGTATTTT.

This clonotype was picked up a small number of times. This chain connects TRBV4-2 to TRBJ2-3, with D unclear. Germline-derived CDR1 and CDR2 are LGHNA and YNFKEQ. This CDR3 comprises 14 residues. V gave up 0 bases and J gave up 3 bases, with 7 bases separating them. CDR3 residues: CASSQEGATDTQYF. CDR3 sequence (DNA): TGTGCCAGCAGCCAAGAAGGCGCGACAGATACGCAGTATTTT.

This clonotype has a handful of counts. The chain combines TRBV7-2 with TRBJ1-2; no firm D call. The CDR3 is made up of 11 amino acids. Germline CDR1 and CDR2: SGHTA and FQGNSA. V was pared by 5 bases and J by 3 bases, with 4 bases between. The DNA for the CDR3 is TGTGCCAGCAGCGAATACTATGGCTACACCTTC. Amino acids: CASSEYYGYTF.

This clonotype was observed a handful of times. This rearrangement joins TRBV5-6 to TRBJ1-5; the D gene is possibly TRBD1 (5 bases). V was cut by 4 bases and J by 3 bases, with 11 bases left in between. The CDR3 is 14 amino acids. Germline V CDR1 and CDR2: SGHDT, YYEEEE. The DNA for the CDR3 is TGTGCCAGCAGCATGGGACGTATCAATCAGCCCCAGCATTTT. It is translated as CASSMGRINQPQHF.

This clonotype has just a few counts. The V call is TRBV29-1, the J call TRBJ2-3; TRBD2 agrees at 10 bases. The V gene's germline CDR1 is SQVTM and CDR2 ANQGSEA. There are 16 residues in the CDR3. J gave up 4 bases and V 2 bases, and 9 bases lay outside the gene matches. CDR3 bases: TGCAGCGTTGAAAGCGGGGGGGCCGTAGCGGCAGATACGCAGTATTTT. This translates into CSVESGGAVAADTQYF.

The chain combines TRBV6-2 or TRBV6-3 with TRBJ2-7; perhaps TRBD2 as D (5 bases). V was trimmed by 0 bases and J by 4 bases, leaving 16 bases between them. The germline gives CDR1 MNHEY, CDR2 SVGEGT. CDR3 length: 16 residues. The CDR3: CASSYSGLSLPYEQYF. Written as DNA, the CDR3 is TGTGCCAGCAGTTACTCCGGACTCTCGCTGCCGTACGAGCAGTACTTC.

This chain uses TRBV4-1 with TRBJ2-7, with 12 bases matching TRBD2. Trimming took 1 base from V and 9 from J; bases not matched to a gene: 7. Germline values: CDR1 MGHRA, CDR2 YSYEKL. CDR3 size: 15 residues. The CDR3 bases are TGCGCCAGCAGCCAAGGGACTAGCGGGGCCGCCAGGCAGTACTTC. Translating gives CASSQGTSGAARQYF.